This T cell receptor (beta chain) was recovered during a study of human T cells and chemical hapten exposure. At the level of the study: Chiefly female patients presented with alopecia areata, totalis or universalis.

The CDR3 covers 12 residues. Germline loops: CDR1 SNHLY, CDR2 FYNNEI. V dropped 2 bases and J dropped 4 bases, with 5 bases sitting between them. In this sample, this clonotype turned up a few times. One entry per CDR3 protein results from TCRdb running MiXCR on the RACE reads. The table shows about 260,000 distinct CDR3 sequences, with approximately 8.4% occurring only once. Time point reported: pre-sensitization, week 0. Specified treatment: therapeutic diphenylcyclopropenone sensitization with weekly scalp DPC. The receptor was isolated from a woman aged 40 to 55 with alopecia areata. Some clones in this sample may be carry-over from other donors' samples. The V call is TRBV2, the J call TRBJ1-2; weak D call: TRBD1 (5 bases). Sequenced material: whole blood, taken in connection with sensitization to the hapten diphenylcyclopropenone (DPC). The CDR3 coding sequence is TGTGCCAGCAGTGAACAGGGCTATGGCTACACCTTC. It yields the protein CASSEQGYGYTF.